This entry features one T cell receptor beta chain sequence. Its antigen is still unknown. This sample is drawn from a study of T-cell memory formation after mild COVID-19. Findings and limits, study-wide: CD4+ contracting clones were found mainly in CM and EM, and CD8+ ones in EMRA. Clones contracting day 15 to 85 were balanced CD4/CD8; later expanders leaned CD4+. Prior to infection, memory already included some responding clones, suggesting cross-reactive memory joined.

The 5'RACE method, run with constant-segment primers, produced TCR alpha and TCR beta cDNA libraries (carrying sample barcodes and UMIs). MiXCR was run by TCRdb on the 5' RACE reads, yielding one entry per CDR3 protein. The table lists around 300,000 distinct CDR3 sequences, roughly an eighth of them singletons, with 22% in the top ten. Trimming shortened V by 1 base and J by 2 bases, and 14 bases separated the two germline ends. The CDR3 has 16 amino acids. Germline V lookup: CDR1 SEHNR, CDR2 FQNEAQ (reference sequence). The genes are TRBV7-9 and TRBJ1-1, with D uncertain. This receptor was taken from a man aged 18 to 30 who had mild COVID-19 (a few samples of this study predate the infection). Cell type and time point are not known. Input material: PBMCs or a T cell subset sorted from them (not recorded which). The CDR3 DNA sequence: TGTGCCAGCAGCTTAGATCGGGCGATTACAAACACTGAAGCTTTCTTT. It is translated as CASSLDRAITNTEAFF. Looking up the rest from reference TRBV7-9 and TRBJ1-1 gives the full variable domain: DTGVSQNPRHKITKRGQNVTFRCDPISEHNRLYWYRQTLGQGPEFLTYFQNEAQLEKSRLLSDRFSAERPKGSFSTLEIQRTEQGDSAMYLCASSLDRAITNTEAFFGQGTRLTVV.